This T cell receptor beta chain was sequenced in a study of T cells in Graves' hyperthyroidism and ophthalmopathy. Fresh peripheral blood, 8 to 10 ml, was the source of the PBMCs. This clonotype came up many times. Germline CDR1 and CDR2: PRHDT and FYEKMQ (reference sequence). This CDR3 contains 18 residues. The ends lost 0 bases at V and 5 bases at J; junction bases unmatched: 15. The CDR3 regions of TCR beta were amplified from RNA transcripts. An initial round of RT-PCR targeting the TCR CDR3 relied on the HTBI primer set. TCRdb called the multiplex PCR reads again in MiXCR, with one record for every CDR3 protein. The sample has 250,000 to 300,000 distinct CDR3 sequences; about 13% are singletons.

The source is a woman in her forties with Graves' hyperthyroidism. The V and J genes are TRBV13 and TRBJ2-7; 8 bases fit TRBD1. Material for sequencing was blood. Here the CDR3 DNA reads TGTGCCAGCAGCTTAGGCCTTAGGACGGACAGGGAGTCACACGAGCAGTACTTC. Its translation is CASSLGLRTDRESHEQYF.